Presented here are 19 T cell receptor beta chains from one specimen sequenced in a study of blood T cell repertoires in COVID-19. TCRdb keeps only in-frame clones here, not all; method: immunoSEQ multiplex PCR. The sample has about 34,000 clones, about 90% seen once. Material: peripheral blood. The source is a man in his sixties with active COVID-19.

This chain connects TRBV3-1 (or the pseudogene TRBV3-2) to TRBJ2-3, with 9 positions matching TRBD2. V shed 4 bases, J shed 4 bases, and the junction held 3 bases outside the gene matches. The CDR3 length is 14 residues. Germline assignment: CDR1 LGHDT and CDR2 YNNKEL (reference sequence). The CDR3: CASSLIAGADTQYF. CDR3 nucleotides: TGTGCCAGCAGCCTTATAGCGGGAGCAGATACGCAGTATTTT.

The genes are TRBV12-3 or TRBV12-4 and TRBJ2-7, with D perhaps matching TRBD2 (6 bases). The CDR3 covers 13 residues. Trimming removed 2 bases at V and 3 bases at J, with 8 bases between. The CDR3 spells CASSLREDYEQYF. DNA for the CDR3: TGTGCCAGCAGTTTAAGGGAGGACTACGAGCAGTACTTC.

The gene calls are TRBV30 and TRBJ2-7, with D possibly being TRBD2 (5 bases). Germline V gene lookup returns CDR1 GTSNPN and CDR2 SVGIG (reference sequence). The V end was cut by 3 bases, the J end by 2 bases, with 17 bases between. The CDR3 totals 15 residues. The CDR3 DNA is TGTGCCTGGAGCCTTGAAGCGGTACCGACCTACGAGCAGTACTTC. This encodes CAWSLEAVPTYEQYF. Complete variable domain (other parts from reference TRBV30 and TRBJ2-7): SQTIHQWPATLVQPVGSPLSLECTVEGTSNPNLYWYRQAAGRGLQLLFYSVGIGQISSEVPQNLSASRPQDRQFILSSKKLLLSDSGFYLCAWSLEAVPTYEQYFGPGTRLTVT.

The chain recombines TRBV5-1 with TRBJ2-5; D possibly corresponds to TRBD1 (5 bases). Germline assignment: CDR1 SGHRS and CDR2 YFSETQ. V was trimmed by 4 bases and J by 2 bases, leaving 9 bases between them. This CDR3 comprises 13 residues. CDR3 DNA: TGCGCCAGCAGCCCCAGGGTACAAGAGACCCAGTACTTC. This gives the protein CASSPRVQETQYF.

This rearrangement joins TRBV5-1 to TRBJ2-1; the D is unclear. The CDR3 consists of 15 residues. Germline V gene lookup returns CDR1 SGHRS and CDR2 YFSETQ. The ends were cut back, 4 bases at V and 7 bases at J, with 18 bases in the middle. CDR3 amino acids: CASSPPAETTNEQFF. In DNA form, the CDR3 reads TGCGCCAGCAGCCCTCCTGCCGAGACAACAAATGAGCAGTTCTTC.

The chain carries TRBV2 and TRBJ2-5, with D unresolved. The CDR3 consists of 11 residues. CDR1 is SNHLY and CDR2 is FYNNEI in the germline V gene. V was pared by 8 bases and J by 10 bases, with 14 bases between. The CDR3 coding sequence is TGTGCCAGCCGTTTAGAACTGATCCAGTACTTC. It is translated as CASRLELIQYF.

The J gene is TRBJ2-2, the V gene TRBV28; tentatively, D is TRBD2 (7 bases). This CDR3 has 17 residues. Germline V lookup: CDR1 MDHEN, CDR2 SYDVKM. V lost 6 bases and J lost 3, with 20 bases in between. The CDR3: CASREAGRGGYTGELFF. The CDR3 DNA sequence: TGTGCCAGCAGGGAAGCGGGACGAGGGGGTTACACCGGGGAGCTGTTTTTT.

CDR3 amino acids: CASSSGSVNEQFF. The CDR3 DNA is TGTGCCAGCAGTTCGGGGAGTGTCAATGAGCAGTTCTTC. This chain uses TRBV12-3 or TRBV12-4 with TRBJ2-1; tentative D call: TRBD2 (5 bases). The CDR3 sequence is 13 residues long. The V end was cut by 4 bases, the J end by 6 bases, with 10 bases between.

The count of this clone is one. The CDR3: CASSADRRNTEAFF. The CDR3 nucleotides read TGTGCCAGTAGTGCCGACAGGAGGAACACTGAAGCTTTCTTT. J is TRBJ1-1 and V is TRBV19; D is possibly TRBD1 (6 bases). Looked up from germline, CDR1 is LNHDA and CDR2 is SQIVND (reference sequence). CDR3 length: 14 amino acids. V was cut by 5 bases and J by 1 base, with 11 bases left in between. The variable domain in full, completed from reference TRBV19 and TRBJ1-1, reads DGGITQSPKYLFRKEGQNVTLSCEQNLNHDAMYWYRQDPGQGLRLIYYSQIVNDFQKGDIAEGYSVSREKKESFPLTVTSAQKNPTAFYLCASSADRRNTEAFFGQGTRLTVV.

J is TRBJ1-6 and V is TRBV11-2; D gene unclear. This CDR3 is built from 16 residues. Germline V gene sequence: CDR1 SGHAT, CDR2 FQNNGV. The germline V and J ends were trimmed by 5 bases and 5 bases, with 16 bases remaining between them. CDR3 sequence: CASSPSGTSNNSPLHF. The CDR3 nucleotides are TGTGCCAGCAGCCCAAGCGGCACTTCAAATAATTCACCCCTCCACTTT.

The V and J genes are TRBV12-5 and TRBJ1-1; 9 bases line up with TRBD1. V shed 6 bases and J 6 bases; nucleotides not matched to a gene: 14. CDR1 is LGHNT and CDR2 is FRNRAP in the germline V gene. This CDR3 has 16 amino acids. CDR3 DNA: TGTGCTAGTGGCCCCAATACCGGGACAGGGAAGTCTGAAGCTTTCTTT. Encoded protein: CASGPNTGTGKSEAFF.

The chain links TRBV5-4 to TRBJ1-5; D unresolved. The germline V gene has CDR1 SGHNT and CDR2 YYREEE (reference sequence). The length of the CDR3 is 13 residues. V lost 0 bases to trimming and J lost 2 bases, with 3 bases between them. CDR3 sequence (DNA): TGTGCCAGCAGCTTGGCCGGCAATCAGCCCCAGCATTTT. It translates to CASSLAGNQPQHF.

This chain uses TRBV28 with TRBJ2-1, with 7 bases identical to TRBD2. Trimming removed 9 bases from V and 9 bases from J; junction bases left unmatched: 8. The CDR3 spans 12 residues. In germline, CDR1 is MDHEN, CDR2 SYDVKM. The DNA of the CDR3 is TGTGCCAGTGACCGGGAGGAGGGTGAGCAGTTCTTC. Residues: CASDREEGEQFF. Full variable domain (rest looked up from reference TRBV28 and TRBJ2-1): DVKVTQSSRYLVKRTGEKVFLECVQDMDHENMFWYRQDPGLGLRLIYFSYDVKMKEKGDIPEGYSVSREKKERFSLILESASTNQTSMYLCASDREEGEQFFGPGTRLTVL.

In DNA, the CDR3 is TGCGCCAGTAGATTAGCGGGAGGGTCCCATGAGCAGTTCTTC. Protein sequence: CASRLAGGSHEQFF. The V gene is TRBV5-1, the J gene TRBJ2-1, with TRBD2 matching 11 bases. V lost 8 bases and J lost 8; bases outside the gene matches: 9. Germline values: CDR1 SGHRS, CDR2 YFSETQ. This CDR3 has 14 residues.

The rearrangement uses TRBV28 and TRBJ1-5; 10 nucleotides agree with TRBD1. This CDR3 has 15 amino acids. The ends lost 2 bases at V and 5 bases at J; junction bases unmatched: 3. Germline loops: CDR1 MDHEN, CDR2 SYDVKM. CDR3 region: CASSLPTGGDQPQHF. The CDR3 nucleotides are TGTGCCAGCAGTTTACCGACAGGGGGCGATCAGCCCCAGCATTTT.

This sequence joins TRBV4-1 and TRBJ1-1; tentatively, D is TRBD1 (6 bases). CDR1 MGHRA and CDR2 YSYEKL come from the germline V gene. The CDR3 loop spans 16 amino acids. The V end lost 4 bases, the J end lost 0 bases, and 15 bases lay between the germline ends. The CDR3 DNA follows: TGCGCCAGCAGCCCCGGACAGATGATGATGAACACTGAAGCTTTCTTT. It encodes CASSPGQMMMNTEAFF.

This chain joins TRBV5-4 and TRBJ2-1; 7 bases map to TRBD2. V gave up 0 bases and J gave up 3 bases; unmatched junction bases: 6. The CDR3 extends over 16 amino acids. Germline assignment: CDR1 SGHNT and CDR2 YYREEE (reference sequence). The CDR3 DNA reads as TGTGCCAGCAGCTTGGAACTAGCGAGAGGCTACAATGAGCAGTTCTTC. The encoded protein is CASSLELARGYNEQFF. The full variable domain, its missing parts supplied by reference TRBV5-4 and TRBJ2-1, is ETGVTQSPTHLIKTRGQQVTLRCSSQSGHNTVSWYQQALGQGPQFIFQYYREEENGRGNFPPRFSGLQFPNYSSELNVNALELDDSALYLCASSLELARGYNEQFFGPGTRLTVL.

This chain connects TRBV20-1 to TRBJ2-1; the D gene is possibly TRBD2 (6 bases). Germline V CDR1 and CDR2: DFQATT, SNEGSKA (reference sequence). The V and J ends lost 3 bases and 0 bases respectively, with 15 bases between them. The CDR3 sequence is 16 residues long. The CDR3 region has the DNA TGCAGTGCTAGTAAAGGTTCGGGACTCTCCTACAATGAGCAGTTCTTC. It codes for CSASKGSGLSYNEQFF.

CDR3 protein: CASSPLASVETQYF. CDR3 bases: TGTGCCAGCTCACCACTAGCGTCCGTGGAGACCCAGTACTTC. The V gene is TRBV18, the J gene TRBJ2-5; D is perhaps TRBD2 (5 bases). This CDR3 has 14 amino acids. Deletions cut 1 base from V and 5 bases from J, with 11 bases between. Looked up from germline, CDR1 is KGHSH and CDR2 is LQKENI.